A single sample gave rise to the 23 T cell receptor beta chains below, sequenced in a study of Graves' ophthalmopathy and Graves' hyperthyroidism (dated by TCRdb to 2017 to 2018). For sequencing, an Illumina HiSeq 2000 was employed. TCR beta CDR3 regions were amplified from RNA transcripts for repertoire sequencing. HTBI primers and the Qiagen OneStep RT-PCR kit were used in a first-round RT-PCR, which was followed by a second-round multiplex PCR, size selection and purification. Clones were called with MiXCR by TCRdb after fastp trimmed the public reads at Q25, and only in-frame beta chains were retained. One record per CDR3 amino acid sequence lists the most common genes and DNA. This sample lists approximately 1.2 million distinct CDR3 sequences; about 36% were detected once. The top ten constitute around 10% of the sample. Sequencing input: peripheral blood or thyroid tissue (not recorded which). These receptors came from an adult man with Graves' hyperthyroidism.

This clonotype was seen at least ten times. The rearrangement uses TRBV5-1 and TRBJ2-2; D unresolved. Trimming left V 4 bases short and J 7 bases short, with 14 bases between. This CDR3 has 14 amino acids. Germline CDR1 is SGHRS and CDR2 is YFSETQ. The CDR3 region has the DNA TGCGCCAGCAGCCCCCTCTCGGTTAGCGGGGAGCTGTTTTTT. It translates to CASSPLSVSGELFF.

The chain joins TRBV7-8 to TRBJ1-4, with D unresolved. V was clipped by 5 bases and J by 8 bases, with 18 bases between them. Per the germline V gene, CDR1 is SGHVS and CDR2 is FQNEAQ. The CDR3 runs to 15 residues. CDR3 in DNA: TGTGCCAGCAGCCCCACCCCCTTAGTTGGGGAAAAACTGTTTTTT. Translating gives CASSPTPLVGEKLFF.

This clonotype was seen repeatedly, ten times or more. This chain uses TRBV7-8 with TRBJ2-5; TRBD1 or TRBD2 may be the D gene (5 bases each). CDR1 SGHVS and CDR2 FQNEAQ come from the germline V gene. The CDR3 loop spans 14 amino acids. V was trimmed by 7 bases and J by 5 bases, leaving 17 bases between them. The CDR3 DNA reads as TGTGCCAGCACCCTCGGGGCAACTTTGGAGACCCAGTACTTC. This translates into CASTLGATLETQYF.

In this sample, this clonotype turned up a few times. The CDR3 sequence: CASSLVQGFNQPQYF. CDR3 nucleotide sequence: TGTGCCAGCAGCTTAGTACAGGGTTTTAATCAGCCCCAGTACTTC. This chain uses TRBV7-8 with TRBJ2-5; possible D gene TRBD1, 6 bases. This CDR3 region has 15 residues. Germline V lookup: CDR1 SGHVS, CDR2 FQNEAQ. With 1 base removed from V and 9 bases from J, the gap between germline ends came to 18 bases.

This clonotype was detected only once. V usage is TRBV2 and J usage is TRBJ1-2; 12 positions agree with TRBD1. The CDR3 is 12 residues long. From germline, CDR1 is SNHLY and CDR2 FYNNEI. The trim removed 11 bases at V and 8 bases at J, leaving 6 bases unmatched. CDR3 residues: CAGTGGASGYTF. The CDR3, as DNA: TGTGCCGGGACAGGGGGCGCGAGCGGCTACACCTTC.

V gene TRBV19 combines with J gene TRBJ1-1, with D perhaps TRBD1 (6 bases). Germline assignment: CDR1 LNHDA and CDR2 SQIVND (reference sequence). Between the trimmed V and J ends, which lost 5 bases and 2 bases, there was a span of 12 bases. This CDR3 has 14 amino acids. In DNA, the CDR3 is TGTGCCAGTAGTTCTCCGGGACACAACACTGAAGCTTTCTTT. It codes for CASSSPGHNTEAFF.

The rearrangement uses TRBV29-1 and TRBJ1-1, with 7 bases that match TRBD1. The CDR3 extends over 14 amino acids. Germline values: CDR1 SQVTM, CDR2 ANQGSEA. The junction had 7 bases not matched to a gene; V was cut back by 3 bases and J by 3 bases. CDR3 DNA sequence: TGCAGCGTTGATGAAACAGGGGAGGACACTGAAGCTTTCTTT. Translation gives CSVDETGEDTEAFF.

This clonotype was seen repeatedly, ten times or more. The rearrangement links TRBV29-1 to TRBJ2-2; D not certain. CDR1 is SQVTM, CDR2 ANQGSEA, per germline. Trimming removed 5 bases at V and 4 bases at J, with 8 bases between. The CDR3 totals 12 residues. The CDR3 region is CSVLEFTGELFF. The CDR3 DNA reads TGCAGCGTTTTGGAGTTCACCGGGGAGCTGTTTTTT.

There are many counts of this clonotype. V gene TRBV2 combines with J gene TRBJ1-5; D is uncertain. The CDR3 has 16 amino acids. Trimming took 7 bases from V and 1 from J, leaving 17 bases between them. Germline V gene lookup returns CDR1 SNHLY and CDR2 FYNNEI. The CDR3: CASKGGFFGSNQPQHF. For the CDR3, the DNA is TGTGCCAGCAAGGGTGGCTTTTTCGGGAGCAATCAGCCCCAGCATTTT. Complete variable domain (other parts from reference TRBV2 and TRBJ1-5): EPEVTQTPSHQVTQMGQEVILRCVPISNHLYFYWYRQILGQKVEFLVSFYNNEISEKSEIFDDQFSVERPDGSNFTLKIRSTKLEDSAMYFCASKGGFFGSNQPQHFGDGTRLSIL.

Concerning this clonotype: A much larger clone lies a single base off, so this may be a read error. CDR3 DNA sequence: TGTGCCAGCAGAGTTGGGACAGGGGTGGACACTGAAGCTTTCTTT. This codes for CASRVGTGVDTEAFF. The genes are TRBV2 and TRBJ1-1; 10 bases fit TRBD1. This CDR3 has 15 amino acids. Unmatched junction bases numbered 7, after V lost 6 bases and J lost 3 bases. Germline V CDR1 and CDR2: SNHLY, FYNNEI.

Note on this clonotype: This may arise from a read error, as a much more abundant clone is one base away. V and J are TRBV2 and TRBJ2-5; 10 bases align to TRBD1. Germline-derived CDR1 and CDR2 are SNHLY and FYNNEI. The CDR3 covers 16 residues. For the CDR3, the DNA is TGTGCCGGCAGTGAATATTTCGGGACAGGGGTTGAGACCCAGTACTTC. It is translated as CAGSEYFGTGVETQYF.

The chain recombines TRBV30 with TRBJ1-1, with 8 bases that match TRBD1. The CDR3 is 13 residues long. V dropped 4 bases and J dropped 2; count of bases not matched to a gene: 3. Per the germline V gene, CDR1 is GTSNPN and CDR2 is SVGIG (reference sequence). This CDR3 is CAWTGQANTEAFF. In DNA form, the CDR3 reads TGTGCCTGGACGGGACAGGCCAACACTGAAGCTTTCTTT. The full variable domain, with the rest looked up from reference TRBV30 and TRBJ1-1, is SQTIHQWPATLVQPVGSPLSLECTVEGTSNPNLYWYRQAAGRGLQLLFYSVGIGQISSEVPQNLSASRPQDRQFILSSKKLLLSDSGFYLCAWTGQANTEAFFGQGTRLTVV.

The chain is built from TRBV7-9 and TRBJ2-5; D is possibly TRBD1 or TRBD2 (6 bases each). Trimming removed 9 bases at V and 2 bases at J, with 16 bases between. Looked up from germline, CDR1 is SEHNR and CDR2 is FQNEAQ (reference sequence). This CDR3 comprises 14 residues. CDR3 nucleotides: TGTGCCAGTCGCTCTGGGGGGCCGCAAGAGACCCAGTACTTC. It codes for CASRSGGPQETQYF.

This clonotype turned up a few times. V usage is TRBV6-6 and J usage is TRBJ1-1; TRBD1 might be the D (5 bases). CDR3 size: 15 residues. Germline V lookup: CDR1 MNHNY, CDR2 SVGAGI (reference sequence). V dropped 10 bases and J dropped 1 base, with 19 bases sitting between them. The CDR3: CATRPLTDTNTEAFF. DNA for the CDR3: TGTGCCACCCGCCCCCTGACGGACACGAACACTGAAGCTTTCTTT.

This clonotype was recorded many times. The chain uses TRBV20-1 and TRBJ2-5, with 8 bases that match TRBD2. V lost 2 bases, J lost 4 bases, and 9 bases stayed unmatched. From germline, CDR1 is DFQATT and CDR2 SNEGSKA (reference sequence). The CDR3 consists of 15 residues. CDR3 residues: CSARPLSGRGETQYF. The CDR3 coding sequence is TGCAGTGCTAGACCATTGAGCGGGAGAGGAGAGACCCAGTACTTC.

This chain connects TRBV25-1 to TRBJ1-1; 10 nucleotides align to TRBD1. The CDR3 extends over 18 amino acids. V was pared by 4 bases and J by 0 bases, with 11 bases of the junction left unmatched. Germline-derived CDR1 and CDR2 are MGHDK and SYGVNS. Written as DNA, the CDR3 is TGTGCCAGCAGTGTTCGACAGGGGGCTCGGACCCTGAACACTGAAGCTTTCTTT. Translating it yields CASSVRQGARTLNTEAFF.

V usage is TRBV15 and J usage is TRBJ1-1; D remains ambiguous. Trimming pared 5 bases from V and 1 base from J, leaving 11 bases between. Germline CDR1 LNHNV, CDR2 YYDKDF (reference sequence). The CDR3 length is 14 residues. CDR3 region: CATSSRTGNTEAFF. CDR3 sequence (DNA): TGTGCCACCAGCTCAAGAACCGGGAACACTGAAGCTTTCTTT.

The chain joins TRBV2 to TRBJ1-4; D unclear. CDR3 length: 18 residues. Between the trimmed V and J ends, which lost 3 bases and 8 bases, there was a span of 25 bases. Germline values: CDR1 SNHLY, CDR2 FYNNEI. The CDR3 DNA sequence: TGTGCCAGCAGTGAGGCTCGCGGGAGGGCCGCTGCCGGGGAAAAACTGTTTTTT. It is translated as CASSEARGRAAAGEKLFF.

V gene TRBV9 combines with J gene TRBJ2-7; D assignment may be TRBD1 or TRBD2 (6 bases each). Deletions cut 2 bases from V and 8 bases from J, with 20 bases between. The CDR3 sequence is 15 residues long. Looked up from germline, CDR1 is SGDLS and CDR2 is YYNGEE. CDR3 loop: CASSVSLRGEEQQYF. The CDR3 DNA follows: TGTGCCAGCAGCGTGTCCCTTAGGGGGGAGGAACAGCAGTACTTC.

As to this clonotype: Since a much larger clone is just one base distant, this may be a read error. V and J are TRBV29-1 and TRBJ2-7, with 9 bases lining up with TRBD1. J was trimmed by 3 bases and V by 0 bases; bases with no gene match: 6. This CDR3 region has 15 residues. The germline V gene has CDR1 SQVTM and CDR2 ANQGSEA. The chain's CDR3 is CSVEDLRTGVYEQYF. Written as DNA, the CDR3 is TGCAGCGTTGAAGATCTGAGGACAGGGGTCTACGAGCAGTACTTC.

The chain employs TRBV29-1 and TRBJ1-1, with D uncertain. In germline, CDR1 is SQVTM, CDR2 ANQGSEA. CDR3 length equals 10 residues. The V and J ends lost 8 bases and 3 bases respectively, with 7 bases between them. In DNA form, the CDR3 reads TGCAGCTCCCGGGACACTGAAGCTTTCTTT. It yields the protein CSSRDTEAFF.

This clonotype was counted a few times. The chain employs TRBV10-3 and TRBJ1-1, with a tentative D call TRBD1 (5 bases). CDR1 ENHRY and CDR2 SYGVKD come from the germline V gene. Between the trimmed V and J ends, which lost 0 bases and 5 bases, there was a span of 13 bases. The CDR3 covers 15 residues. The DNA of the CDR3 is TGTGCCATCAGTGAGTCGGCGGCAGGGAGGACTGAAGCTTTCTTT. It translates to CAISESAAGRTEAFF.

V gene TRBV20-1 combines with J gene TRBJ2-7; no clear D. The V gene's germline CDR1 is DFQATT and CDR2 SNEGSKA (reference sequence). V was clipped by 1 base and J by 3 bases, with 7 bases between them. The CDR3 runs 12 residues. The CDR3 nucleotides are TGCAGTGCTAGAGGCCGGAACTACGAGCAGTACTTC. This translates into CSARGRNYEQYF.